The 20 T cell receptor beta chains reported below all come from one sample, sequenced in a study of PD-1 blockade in classical Hodgkin lymphoma. Sequencing was performed with immunoSEQ multiplex PCR; in TCRdb, only in-frame clones are kept and a portion is missing. The repertoire includes approximately 30,000 clones, about 72% of them detected once, and around 3.3% sits in the top ten. Regarding time point: cycle 4 day 1 (C4D1), after 6 weeks of nivolumab. Every patient had relapsed following autologous stem cell transplantation, and cohorts differed in brentuximab vedotin exposure. Here the sequenced sample was peripheral blood mononuclear cells (PBMCs), taken before the fourth cycle of nivolumab. The receptors were gathered from a human donor with classical Hodgkin lymphoma.

V usage is TRBV5-1 and J usage is TRBJ1-1; D unclear. Deletions cut 2 bases from V and 5 bases from J, with 10 bases between. The germline CDR1 and CDR2 sequences are SGHRS and YFSETQ. CDR3 length: 13 residues. Here the CDR3 reads CASSFNAGTEAFF. Here the CDR3 DNA reads TGCGCCAGCAGCTTCAACGCAGGAACTGAAGCTTTCTTT.

The V gene is TRBV19, the J gene TRBJ2-3, with 9 positions matching TRBD2. V shed 3 bases and J 1 base; nucleotides not matched to a gene: 5. This CDR3 spans 16 amino acids. Germline CDR1 reads LNHDA; CDR2 reads SQIVND (reference sequence). The CDR3 is CASSILSSGGTDTQYF. The CDR3 DNA sequence: TGTGCCAGTAGTATTTTGTCTAGCGGGGGCACAGATACGCAGTATTTT.

This sequence joins TRBV2 and TRBJ1-1; D ambiguous. CDR3 length: 13 residues. Germline CDR1 and CDR2: SNHLY and FYNNEI. V was clipped by 6 bases and J by 3 bases, with 11 bases between them. CDR3 in DNA: TGTGCCAGCAGACTTGGACGTGACACTGAAGCTTTCTTT. Residues: CASRLGRDTEAFF.

This clone was detected only a few times. V is TRBV28 and J is TRBJ1-2, with 7 bases identical to TRBD1. The germline gives CDR1 MDHEN, CDR2 SYDVKM. V gave up 4 bases and J gave up 4 bases; unmatched junction bases: 18. There are 18 residues in the CDR3. CDR3 nucleotides: TGTGCCAGCAGTTCCCCGGGGGACAGCCGGTACGGTAGCTATGGCTACACCTTC. This encodes CASSSPGDSRYGSYGYTF.

The chain employs TRBV4-3 and TRBJ2-7; perhaps TRBD2 as D (6 bases). V was pared by 0 bases and J by 4 bases, with 10 bases between. Germline V gene sequence: CDR1 LGHNA, CDR2 YSLEER. CDR3 length: 14 residues. Here the CDR3 DNA reads TGCGCCAGCAGCCAAGAGACTAGTGTTTACGAGCAGTACTTC. It translates to CASSQETSVYEQYF.

This rearrangement joins TRBV5-6 to TRBJ1-1; D is uncertain. The germline CDR1 and CDR2 sequences are SGHDT and YYEEEE. Deletions cut 2 bases from V and 5 bases from J, with 10 bases between. The CDR3 sequence is 13 residues long. CDR3: CASSFEGWTEAFF. For the CDR3, the DNA is TGTGCCAGCAGCTTCGAGGGTTGGACTGAAGCTTTCTTT.

The chain carries TRBV4-1 and TRBJ1-1; D unresolved. V was shortened by 3 bases and J by 6 bases, with 14 bases between the two germline ends. The CDR3 covers 14 residues. Germline CDR1 reads MGHRA; CDR2 reads YSYEKL. The CDR3 nucleotides are TGCGCCAGCAGCCATCCGTCCCAGTTGTCTGAAGCTTTCTTT. Translated, it gives CASSHPSQLSEAFF.

This sequence joins TRBV5-1 and TRBJ1-3, with 9 nucleotides matching TRBD1. CDR3 length equals 14 residues. The V and J ends lost 7 bases and 0 bases, in that order; junction bases with no gene match: 2. Germline V gene data show CDR1 as SGHRS and CDR2 as YFSETQ. The CDR3 nucleotides read TGCGCCAGCGGACAGGGGAGCTCTGGAAACACCATATATTTT. Translated: CASGQGSSGNTIYF.

The gene calls are TRBV6-5 and TRBJ2-1; D is perhaps TRBD2 (6 bases). This CDR3 comprises 13 residues. Germline V gene lookup returns CDR1 MNHEY and CDR2 SVGAGI. Trimming cost V 3 bases and J 8 bases, with 11 bases left between them. For the CDR3, the DNA is TGTGCCAGCAGTTATCGGGGGTTCGATGAGCAGTTCTTC. This encodes CASSYRGFDEQFF.

This chain links TRBV11-2 with TRBJ2-1; no definite D call. The CDR3 runs 14 residues. Germline V gene data show CDR1 as SGHAT and CDR2 as FQNNGV. V lost 3 bases to trimming and J lost 5 bases, with 11 bases between them. For the CDR3, the DNA is TGTGCCAGCAGCTTTTTATGGGAAAACAATGAGCAGTTCTTC. Amino acids: CASSFLWENNEQFF.

The J gene is TRBJ2-4, the V gene TRBV9, with a possible D match to TRBD2 (5 bases). The CDR3 has 15 amino acids. Trimming shortened V by 1 base and J by 1 base, and 9 bases separated the two germline ends. Germline CDR1 reads SGDLS; CDR2 reads YYNGEE. CDR3 bases: TGTGCCAGCAGCGTACGGGGAAGTGCCAAAAACATTCAGTACTTC. Protein sequence: CASSVRGSAKNIQYF.

The gene calls are TRBV19 and TRBJ2-4; 10 bases line up with TRBD2. J gave up 6 bases and V 6 bases, and 8 bases lay outside the gene matches. This CDR3 has 15 amino acids. The germline gives CDR1 LNHDA, CDR2 SQIVND (reference sequence). The CDR3 is CASSPIAGGGNIQYF. The CDR3 region has the DNA TGTGCCAGTAGCCCGATAGCGGGGGGAGGAAACATTCAGTACTTC.

The chain recombines TRBV10-1 with TRBJ2-1; 7 bases match TRBD2. Germline trimming cut 5 bases from V and 0 bases from J; bases unmatched to any gene: 10. CDR1 is WNHNN and CDR2 is SYGVQD in the germline V gene (reference sequence). CDR3 length: 17 residues. The CDR3 DNA sequence: TGCGCCAGCAGTACCCACTCTAGCGGACGCTCCTACAATGAGCAGTTCTTC. Translating it yields CASSTHSSGRSYNEQFF.

The genes are TRBV5-5 and TRBJ1-4; 7 positions match TRBD1. Trimming cost V 4 bases and J 7 bases; bases outside gene matches: 10. This CDR3 is built from 15 residues. From germline, CDR1 is SGHKS and CDR2 YYEKEE (reference sequence). As DNA, the CDR3 is TGTGCCAGCAGCGTGACCGGGACAGCAAGTGAAAAACTGTTTTTT. This encodes CASSVTGTASEKLFF.

This clone was observed a handful of times. This chain uses TRBV7-6 with TRBJ2-3, with D possibly TRBD2 on 7 matching bases. V lost 0 bases to trimming and J lost 2 bases, with 12 bases between them. From germline, CDR1 is SGHVS and CDR2 FNYEAQ. The CDR3 runs to 16 residues. In DNA form, the CDR3 reads TGTGCCAGCAGCTTAGCCGAGGGGGGGATCACAGATACGCAGTATTTT. This gives the protein CASSLAEGGITDTQYF. Full variable domain (outside the CDR3, taken from reference TRBV7-6 and TRBJ2-3): GAGVSQSPRYKVTKRGQDVALRCDPISGHVSLYWYRQALGQGPEFLTYFNYEAQQDKSGLPNDRFSAERPEGSISTLTIQRTEQRDSAMYRCASSLAEGGITDTQYFGPGTRLTVL.

This clone came up a few times. The V call is TRBV7-9, the J call TRBJ1-2; TRBD1 might be the D (5 bases). CDR3 length: 13 residues. Per germline, CDR1 SEHNR and CDR2 FQNEAQ (reference sequence). Trimming cost V 1 base and J 6 bases, with 9 bases left between them. CDR3 residues: CASSLGSGNGYTF. The CDR3, as DNA: TGTGCCAGCAGCTTAGGCTCAGGGAATGGCTACACCTTC.

The chain links TRBV2 to TRBJ2-1; possibly TRBD1 for D (5 bases). The CDR3 is made up of 15 amino acids. Germline V gives CDR1 SNHLY, CDR2 FYNNEI. V lost 2 bases and J 7 bases, leaving 15 bases between the germline ends. Written as DNA, the CDR3 is TGTGCCAGCAGTGAATGGGGCGTGGCGTTGAATGAGCAGTTCTTC. This gives the protein CASSEWGVALNEQFF.

The chain couples TRBV7-8 to TRBJ2-7; no firm D call. CDR1 SGHVS and CDR2 FQNEAQ come from the germline V gene. The V gene lost 4 bases and the J gene lost 0 bases, with 13 bases spanning the gap. This CDR3 has 15 residues. The CDR3 is CASSSEVRVSYEQYF. The CDR3 DNA sequence: TGTGCCAGCAGCTCAGAAGTGAGAGTCTCCTACGAGCAGTACTTC.

The rearrangement uses TRBV7-2 and TRBJ2-5, with TRBD1 as a possible D gene (5 bases). CDR3 length equals 14 residues. The germline V gene has CDR1 SGHTA and CDR2 FQGNSA. Trimming took off 0 bases at V and 1 base at J, with 6 bases between the two ends. The CDR3 DNA is TGTGCCAGCAGCTTAGCGGGGCCCCAAGAGACCCAGTACTTC. This translates into CASSLAGPQETQYF.

V usage is TRBV30 and J usage is TRBJ1-5, with 7 bases identical to TRBD1. The CDR3 totals 15 residues. Germline-derived CDR1 and CDR2 are GTSNPN and SVGIG (reference sequence). V lost 4 bases, J lost 1 base, and 7 bases stayed unmatched. The CDR3 loop reads CAWNTQGTSNQPQHF. CDR3 DNA sequence: TGTGCCTGGAATACACAGGGGACCAGCAATCAGCCCCAGCATTTT.